The subject of this entry is one T cell receptor (beta chain). Germline and junction disagree at one end, which may indicate a read error. Original processing methods: It was from reference gene primer amplification that nucleated cell counts were estimated. Sequencing used immunoSEQ multiplex PCR; TCRdb keeps in-frame clones, though not all of them. V and J calls and clone size follow that table, whereas D and trimming were derived from the DNA. In the table there are 150,000 or so clones, approximately 85% of which are singletons. This specimen belongs to a study of blood T cell repertoires in COVID-19. Study-level background: The United States, Italy and Spain provided the acute and convalescent COVID-19 samples. T cells, B-cell-depleted T cells, or PBMCs supplied cDNA or gDNA.

The CDR3 contains 14 residues. The germline gives CDR1 SEHNR, CDR2 FQNEAQ (reference sequence). This TCR was recovered from a man between 60 and 75 years old who had recovered from COVID-19. Sequencing was carried out using peripheral blood. This chain connects TRBV7-9 to TRBJ2-1, with TRBD2 matching over 11 bases. The CDR3 nucleotides are TGCGCCAGCAGCTTAGCGGGGGGGGACAATGAGCAGTTCTTC. Residues: CASSLAGGDNEQFF.